This entry lists 30 T cell receptor beta chains sequenced from one sample in a study of shared clonotypes between healthy human individuals. TCRdb's table, derived via immunoSEQ multiplex PCR, lists solely in-frame clones and lacks some. The profile covers around 1.9 million clones, with about 93% appearing a single time and more than 1.5% taken by the ten largest. Terminally differentiated effector memory CD45RA+ cells were left out of the naive CD8 fraction, which was CD45RO-negative and positively selected for CCR7. What was sequenced was naive CD8+ T cells from PBMCs. These receptors all come from a young man in good health. Some clones in this sample may be carry-over from other donors' samples.

V gene TRBV5-8 combines with J gene TRBJ2-1, with TRBD2 as a possible D gene (6 bases). With 0 bases removed from V and 5 bases from J, the gap between germline ends came to 9 bases. Germline loops: CDR1 SGHTS, CDR2 YDEGEE. CDR3 size: 14 residues. The DNA for the CDR3 is TGTGCCAGCAGCTTGGGGCTAGCGCACAATGAGCAGTTCTTC. It codes for CASSLGLAHNEQFF.

This chain joins TRBV9 and TRBJ2-1, with a weak D call TRBD1 (6 bases). This CDR3 is 15 amino acids long. Trimming shortened V by 3 bases and J by 4 bases, and 14 bases separated the two germline ends. Per germline, CDR1 SGDLS and CDR2 YYNGEE. For the CDR3, the DNA is TGTGCCAGCAGCGCGTATCTGACAGGATACAATGAGCAGTTCTTC. Translating gives CASSAYLTGYNEQFF.

This clone came up once. The sample contains more than one DNA sequence encoding this CDR3. The chain couples TRBV27 to TRBJ2-7; D is unresolved. The germline CDR1 and CDR2 sequences are MNHEY and SMNVEV (reference sequence). The CDR3 sequence is 14 residues long. The germline V and J ends were trimmed by 6 bases and 2 bases, with 14 bases remaining between them. The CDR3 protein is CASSPGPGPYEQYF. As DNA, the CDR3 is TGTGCCAGCAGCCCTGGTCCCGGCCCCTACGAGCAGTACTTC.

This clone was seen a handful of times. The chain has TRBV19 and TRBJ1-4; perhaps TRBD1 as D (5 bases). The V gene's germline CDR1 is LNHDA and CDR2 SQIVND (reference sequence). V gave up 4 bases and J gave up 8 bases, with 17 bases separating them. The CDR3 has 15 residues. The CDR3: CASSTRAGREEKLFF. The CDR3 bases are TGTGCCAGTAGTACCAGGGCAGGGCGTGAAGAAAAACTGTTTTTT.

This chain joins TRBV6-5 and TRBJ2-2, with 8 bases lining up with TRBD2. This CDR3 contains 15 residues. The germline CDR1 and CDR2 sequences are MNHEY and SVGAGI. The J segment lost 7 bases and the V segment lost 0 bases, leaving 4 bases of the junction unmatched. CDR3 protein: CASSYSMAGGGELFF. The CDR3 coding sequence is TGTGCCAGCAGTTACTCGATGGCGGGAGGCGGGGAGCTGTTTTTT.

The chain combines TRBV5-6 with TRBJ2-7; no definite D call. This CDR3 has 14 amino acids. The germline V gene encodes CDR1 SGHDT and CDR2 YYEEEE. Trimming pared 7 bases from V and 0 bases from J, leaving 14 bases between. DNA for the CDR3: TGTGCCAGCTCACCCAGCGAGAGCTCCTACGAGCAGTACTTC. This sequence encodes CASSPSESSYEQYF.

In this sample, this clone turned up a few times. CDR3 sequence (DNA): TGCGCCAGCAGCCAGGGGAGAAGGGGGCGAGTGAACACTGAAGCTTTCTTT. Encoded protein: CASSQGRRGRVNTEAFF. The chain is built from TRBV4-3 and TRBJ1-1, with TRBD1 matching over 7 bases. The CDR3 has 17 residues. CDR1 LGHNA and CDR2 YSLEER come from the germline V gene. The junction had 10 bases not matched to a gene; V was cut back by 3 bases and J by 0 bases.

This chain joins TRBV7-2 and TRBJ1-5, with 8 positions matching TRBD1. The trim removed 2 bases at V and 3 bases at J, leaving 12 bases unmatched. The CDR3 extends over 18 amino acids. Germline CDR1 is SGHTA and CDR2 is FQGNSA. Here the CDR3 DNA reads TGTGCCAGCAGCTTACAACCCAGGGGGCACTTGTTCAATCAGCCCCAGCATTTT. It codes for CASSLQPRGHLFNQPQHF.

CDR3 protein: CASSFRDRAPEAFF. The CDR3 coding sequence is TGTGCCAGCAGTTTCCGGGACAGGGCCCCTGAAGCTTTCTTT. The J gene is TRBJ1-1, the V gene TRBV27; 9 bases align to TRBD1. Germline V gene sequence: CDR1 MNHEY, CDR2 SMNVEV (reference sequence). The length of the CDR3 is 14 residues. V dropped 3 bases and J dropped 6; count of bases not matched to a gene: 5.

V is TRBV18 and J is TRBJ1-4; D remains unclear. This CDR3 comprises 17 residues. CDR1 KGHSH and CDR2 LQKENI come from the germline V gene. The V end lost 5 bases, the J end lost 0 bases, and 16 bases lay between the germline ends. The CDR3 nucleotides read TGTGCCAGCTCAACCGACGGATCCCGGCCAACTAATGAAAAACTGTTTTTT. Its protein is CASSTDGSRPTNEKLFF.

The chain is built from TRBV13 and TRBJ2-1; unclear D gene. CDR3 length: 14 amino acids. Germline-derived CDR1 and CDR2 are PRHDT and FYEKMQ (reference sequence). The V end lost 10 bases, the J end lost 8 bases, and 21 bases lay between the germline ends. For the CDR3, the DNA is TGTGCCACCATTCCGAACGCATCGTTGGATGAGCAGTTCTTC. Protein product: CATIPNASLDEQFF.

Remarks on this clone: This CDR3 is also generated by other DNA sequences in the sample. The chain uses TRBV19 and TRBJ1-5; TRBD1 matches at 9 bases. The V gene end was trimmed by 3 bases and the J gene end by 5 bases; junction bases not matched to a gene: 2. The CDR3 has 14 residues. The germline V gene has CDR1 LNHDA and CDR2 SQIVND (reference sequence). For the CDR3, the DNA is TGTGCCAGTAGTATCTGGACAGGGGATCAGCCCCAGCATTTT. Translation gives CASSIWTGDQPQHF.

The chain uses TRBV6-5 and TRBJ2-6; D uncertain. This CDR3 contains 13 residues. Germline loops: CDR1 MNHEY, CDR2 SVGAGI. The V and J ends lost 7 bases and 0 bases respectively, with 4 bases between them. The DNA for the CDR3 is TGTGCCAGCACGCGCTCTGGGGCCAACGTCCTGACTTTC. Protein: CASTRSGANVLTF.

This clone occurred once. The chain is built from TRBV7-6 and TRBJ2-1; no clear D. This CDR3 is built from 15 residues. Trimming took 0 bases from V and 4 from J, leaving 10 bases between them. Per germline, CDR1 SGHVS and CDR2 FNYEAQ. CDR3 sequence reads: CASSLAAAGYNEQFF. CDR3 DNA: TGTGCCAGCAGCTTAGCAGCAGCCGGTTACAATGAGCAGTTCTTC.

This chain links TRBV6-5 with TRBJ2-7; D call uncertain. Germline-derived CDR1 and CDR2 are MNHEY and SVGAGI. This CDR3 has 16 amino acids. The V gene lost 2 bases and the J gene lost 2 bases, with 16 bases spanning the gap. The CDR3 nucleotides are TGTGCCAGCAGTTACCGTCCTTCGACGGAAACCTACGAGCAGTACTTC. This gives the protein CASSYRPSTETYEQYF.

This clone was seen a single time. The same CDR3 also results from other DNA sequences found in this sample. V is TRBV2 and J is TRBJ1-1; D is ambiguous. The CDR3 length is 12 residues. Germline V gives CDR1 SNHLY, CDR2 FYNNEI. V lost 3 bases and J 4 bases, leaving 6 bases between the germline ends. Written as DNA, the CDR3 is TGTGCCAGCAGTGATAGAGGCACTGAAGCTTTCTTT. It codes for CASSDRGTEAFF.

The rearrangement joins TRBV15 to TRBJ2-7; TRBD2 agrees at 9 bases. Unmatched junction bases numbered 5, after V lost 0 bases and J lost 2 bases. Germline CDR1 and CDR2: LNHNV and YYDKDF (reference sequence). The length of the CDR3 is 16 residues. The DNA of the CDR3 is TGTGCCACCAGCAGAGATAGGGCTAGCGGGACCTACGAGCAGTACTTC. Amino acids: CATSRDRASGTYEQYF.

The chain is built from TRBV5-1 and TRBJ2-1; 9 nucleotides match TRBD1. The CDR3 extends over 12 amino acids. Germline values: CDR1 SGHRS, CDR2 YFSETQ. Unmatched junction bases numbered 3, after V lost 2 bases and J lost 12 bases. DNA of the CDR3: TGCGCCAGCAGCTTACAGGGGGCGCGGCAGTTCTTC. The encoded protein is CASSLQGARQFF.

The chain carries TRBV30 and TRBJ2-2, with D hard to call. Germline CDR1 GTSNPN, CDR2 SVGIG (reference sequence). The CDR3 contains 15 residues. V lost 2 bases and J 0 bases, leaving 10 bases between the germline ends. CDR3 DNA sequence: TGTGCCTGGAGTTTAGGCAGATCGAACACCGGGGAGCTGTTTTTT. It translates to CAWSLGRSNTGELFF.

The chain links TRBV19 to TRBJ1-1; D is possibly TRBD1 (5 bases). This CDR3 comprises 12 residues. The V gene's germline CDR1 is LNHDA and CDR2 SQIVND (reference sequence). With 11 bases removed from V and 3 bases from J, the gap between germline ends came to 13 bases. As DNA, the CDR3 is TGTGCCGTGGGGGGGGGATACACTGAAGCTTTCTTT. It translates to CAVGGGYTEAFF.

To note about this clone: The same CDR3 also results from other DNA sequences found in this sample. The chain uses TRBV7-9 and TRBJ1-5; unclear D gene. Germline-derived CDR1 and CDR2 are SEHNR and FQNEAQ (reference sequence). This CDR3 is built from 15 residues. The V end lost 1 base, the J end lost 0 bases, and 7 bases lay between the germline ends. CDR3 region: CASSLGSYSNQPQHF. The CDR3 DNA is TGTGCCAGCAGCTTAGGCAGTTATAGCAATCAGCCCCAGCATTTT.

This rearrangement joins TRBV27 to TRBJ1-1; perhaps TRBD1 as D (5 bases). Germline V gene data show CDR1 as MNHEY and CDR2 as SMNVEV (reference sequence). The V and J ends lost 4 bases and 7 bases respectively, with 10 bases between them. CDR3 length: 12 amino acids. The CDR3 DNA reads TGTGCCAGCAGTTCGGGAGGGGATGAAGCTTTCTTT. As protein: CASSSGGDEAFF.

J is TRBJ2-1 and V is TRBV28; D is uncertain. V gave up 8 bases and J gave up 7 bases, with 15 bases separating them. CDR1 is MDHEN and CDR2 is SYDVKM in the germline V gene. This CDR3 is 13 amino acids long. In nucleotides, the CDR3 is TGTGCCAGCGCACTAAGTCCTACAAATGAGCAGTTCTTC. Translation: CASALSPTNEQFF.

The chain has TRBV9 and TRBJ2-7; 7 bases are a match to TRBD1. The trim removed 4 bases at V and 5 bases at J, leaving 18 bases unmatched. Germline-derived CDR1 and CDR2 are SGDLS and YYNGEE. The CDR3 sequence is 17 residues long. CDR3 protein: CASSPWGTAEPSNEQYF. CDR3 bases: TGTGCCAGCAGCCCGTGGGGGACAGCAGAACCGAGCAACGAGCAGTACTTC.

The chain recombines TRBV5-6 with TRBJ2-7, with D perhaps TRBD1 (5 bases). From germline, CDR1 is SGHDT and CDR2 YYEEEE. Trimming removed 2 bases from V and 2 bases from J, with 14 bases in between. This CDR3 contains 15 residues. In DNA, the CDR3 is TGTGCCAGCAGCTTTCTCACAGGTGCCGCCTACGAGCAGTACTTC. It codes for CASSFLTGAAYEQYF.

The CDR3 loop is CASSLSGVPTEQYF. The CDR3 region has the DNA TGTGCCAGCAGTTTATCGGGAGTTCCCACAGAGCAGTACTTC. This sequence joins TRBV28 and TRBJ2-7, with D possibly matching TRBD2 (6 bases). CDR1 MDHEN and CDR2 SYDVKM come from the germline V gene. V was pared by 1 base and J by 7 bases, with 14 bases between. The length of the CDR3 is 14 residues.

This chain links TRBV4-2 with TRBJ1-2, with TRBD1 as a possible D gene (6 bases). V was pared by 4 bases and J by 3 bases, with 15 bases between. The CDR3 is 15 residues long. Germline CDR1 reads LGHNA; CDR2 reads YNFKEQ. The DNA of the CDR3 is TGTGCCAGCAGCCCTAGGGGGGCTCTGGACTATGGCTACACCTTC. Encoded protein: CASSPRGALDYGYTF.

V and J are TRBV27 and TRBJ2-3, with 8 bases identical to TRBD2. The CDR3 consists of 16 residues. Germline CDR1 reads MNHEY; CDR2 reads SMNVEV (reference sequence). Losses at the gene ends were 5 bases for V and 3 bases for J; bases not matched to a gene: 10. The CDR3 sequence is CASSTSAGEVTDTQYF. DNA for the CDR3: TGTGCCAGCAGTACCTCAGCGGGAGAAGTTACAGATACGCAGTATTTT.

The chain carries TRBV27 and TRBJ1-1, with D possibly matching TRBD1 (5 bases). The length of the CDR3 is 17 residues. Trimming took off 3 bases at V and 4 bases at J, with 21 bases between the two ends. Germline CDR1 is MNHEY and CDR2 is SMNVEV (reference sequence). CDR3 protein: CASSFRKGEGRFTEAFF. The DNA of the CDR3 is TGTGCCAGCAGTTTCCGAAAGGGCGAGGGACGGTTCACTGAAGCTTTCTTT.

This rearrangement joins TRBV20-1 to TRBJ2-3; no reliable D call. Trimming pared 6 bases from V and 6 bases from J, leaving 7 bases between. The CDR3 has 10 amino acids. Germline V CDR1 and CDR2: DFQATT, SNEGSKA (reference sequence). CDR3 coding DNA: TGCAGTGCCTACACGGATACGCAGTATTTT. It specifies CSAYTDTQYF.